This T cell receptor beta chain was documented in a study of cytomegalovirus exposure and HLA in healthy donors. The study's findings and limits: For presence/absence analyses, sequencing depth was assumed to be roughly uniform across donors. HLA restriction was apparent for most CMV-associated TCR beta chains in a later analysis. Listed as cytomegalovirus-associated were 150 to 200 TCR beta chains. In a later analysis, TCR beta V- and J-gene trimming showed a link to a missense DCLRE1C variant.

With 60 Vbeta and 13 Jbeta primers, the PCR was carried out. Repertoires were generated with immunoSEQ multiplex PCR, while TCRdb's copy carries only in-frame clones and drops some. Among approximately 100,000 clones listed, around 77% were seen once. CDR1 is MDHEN and CDR2 is SYDVKM in the germline V gene. V was clipped by 6 bases and J by 4 bases; unmatched bases: 3. CDR3 length: 14 amino acids. This clone was counted between two and nine times. The antigen is unknown. Sequenced input: PBMCs. V usage is TRBV28 and J usage is TRBJ2-1; TRBD1 matches at 10 bases. The TCR originated in a man aged 35 to 55 in good health and CMV-seropositive. Here the CDR3 DNA reads TGTGCCAGCAGCGCGGGACAGGGGTACAATGAGCAGTTCTTC. It specifies CASSAGQGYNEQFF. The entire variable domain, with the rest obtained from reference TRBV28 and TRBJ2-1, is as follows: DVKVTQSSRYLVKRTGEKVFLECVQDMDHENMFWYRQDPGLGLRLIYFSYDVKMKEKGDIPEGYSVSREKKERFSLILESASTNQTSMYLCASSAGQGYNEQFFGPGTRLTVL.